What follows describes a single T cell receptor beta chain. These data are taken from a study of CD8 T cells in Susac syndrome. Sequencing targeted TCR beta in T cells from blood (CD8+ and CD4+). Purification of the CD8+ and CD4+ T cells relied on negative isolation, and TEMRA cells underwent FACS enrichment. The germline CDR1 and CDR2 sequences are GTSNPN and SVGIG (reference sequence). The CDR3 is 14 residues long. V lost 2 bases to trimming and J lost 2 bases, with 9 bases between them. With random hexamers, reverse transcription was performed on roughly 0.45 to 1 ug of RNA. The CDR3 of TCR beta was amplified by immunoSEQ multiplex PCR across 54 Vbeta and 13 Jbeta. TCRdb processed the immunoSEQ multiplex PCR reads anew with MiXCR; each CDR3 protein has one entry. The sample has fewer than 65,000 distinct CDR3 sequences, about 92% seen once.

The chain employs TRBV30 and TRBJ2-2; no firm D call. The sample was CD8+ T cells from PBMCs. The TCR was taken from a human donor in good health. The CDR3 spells CAWSIKVNTGELFF. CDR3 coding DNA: TGTGCCTGGAGTATTAAGGTCAACACCGGGGAGCTGTTTTTT. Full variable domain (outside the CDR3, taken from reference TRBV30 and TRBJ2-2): SQTIHQWPATLVQPVGSPLSLECTVEGTSNPNLYWYRQAAGRGLQLLFYSVGIGQISSEVPQNLSASRPQDRQFILSSKKLLLSDSGFYLCAWSIKVNTGELFFGEGSRLTVL.